This passage covers 7 T cell receptor beta chains from one sample sequenced in a study of blood T cell repertoires in COVID-19. This table comes from immunoSEQ multiplex PCR, and its TCRdb copy is limited to in-frame clones, with some not included. The data show a few hundred thousand clones, roughly 85% seen once. The sample comprised peripheral blood. Every receptor here comes from a woman under 30 with acute or convalescent COVID-19.

The V gene is TRBV28, the J gene TRBJ1-4, with D hard to call. This CDR3 contains 17 residues. Germline lookup yields CDR1 MDHEN and CDR2 SYDVKM. V shed 3 bases and J shed 8 bases, with 22 bases lying between them. The CDR3 reads CASSFFDYWRRVEKLFF. DNA for the CDR3: TGTGCCAGCAGTTTTTTTGACTACTGGCGGAGGGTCGAAAAACTGTTTTTT.

This clone was observed a single time. V is TRBV7-9 and J is TRBJ2-5; maybe TRBD2 (6 bases). This CDR3 has 11 residues. Germline V gene data show CDR1 as SEHNR and CDR2 as FQNEAQ (reference sequence). Deletions cut 6 bases from V and 6 bases from J, with 8 bases between. CDR3 region: CASRGGKTQYF. The CDR3 coding sequence is TGTGCCAGCAGGGGCGGGAAGACCCAGTACTTC.

CDR3 sequence reads: CASSLEVQETQYF. In DNA form, the CDR3 reads TGTGCCAGCAGCTTAGAGGTACAAGAGACCCAGTACTTC. The rearrangement joins TRBV7-3 to TRBJ2-5; the D is unclear. Trimming removed 2 bases at V and 2 bases at J, with 6 bases between. The CDR3 runs to 13 residues. Germline values: CDR1 SGHTA, CDR2 FQGTGA.

This clone was found once. The chain uses TRBV6-6 and TRBJ2-5; D is perhaps TRBD1 (6 bases). This CDR3 has 13 amino acids. With 7 bases removed from V and 9 bases from J, the gap between germline ends came to 18 bases. Germline CDR1 reads MNHNY; CDR2 reads SVGAGI (reference sequence). The CDR3 bases are TGTGCCAGCACCCAGGACAGCCTCGGGGCCCAGTACTTC. Its translation is CASTQDSLGAQYF.

The rearrangement links TRBV2 to TRBJ2-4; a possible D gene is TRBD1 (6 bases). The germline CDR1 and CDR2 sequences are SNHLY and FYNNEI. V was shortened by 6 bases and J by 0 bases, with 18 bases between the two germline ends. CDR3 size: 17 residues. Here the CDR3 reads CASRGAAGSIAKNIQYF. As DNA, the CDR3 is TGTGCCAGCAGGGGGGCAGCAGGGAGTATAGCCAAAAACATTCAGTACTTC.

The V gene is TRBV21-1, the J gene TRBJ2-5; the table assigns TRBD2, which was not confirmed against the DNA. TRBV21-1 is a pseudogene locus. The length of the CDR3 is 15 residues. The CDR3 nucleotides read TGTGCCAGCAGCCCGGCGGGAGAAGGGAGAGAGACCCAGTACTTC. Protein sequence: CASSPAGEGRETQYF.

This chain links TRBV11-2 with TRBJ2-7; 8 bases are a match to TRBD2. This CDR3 contains 16 residues. J gave up 2 bases and V 0 bases, and 6 bases lay outside the gene matches. Germline CDR1 reads SGHAT; CDR2 reads FQNNGV. The CDR3 spells CASSLDGALAAYEQYF. DNA of the CDR3: TGTGCCAGCAGCTTAGATGGTGCACTAGCGGCCTACGAGCAGTACTTC.